Below, 8 T cell receptor beta chains from the same sample are listed, as sequenced in a study of T cell changes during pregnancy in multiple sclerosis. Repertoires were generated with immunoSEQ multiplex PCR, while TCRdb's copy carries only in-frame clones and drops some. Of about 36,000 clones in the sample, about 91% were seen once. Sequencing was performed on CD4+ T cells from peripheral blood mononuclear cells, taken in the third trimester of pregnancy. The receptor set was obtained from a female donor in good health, enrolled as a control in a pregnancy study.

The V and J genes are TRBV7-2 and TRBJ2-1, with 10 bases matching TRBD2. The CDR3 is 15 amino acids. V trimming: 0 bases; J trimming: 8 bases; junction bases outside the gene matches: 4. The germline CDR1 and CDR2 sequences are SGHTA and FQGNSA. The CDR3 coding sequence is TGTGCCAGCAGCTTAGCGGTAGCGGGGGGCTATGAGCAGTTCTTC. It is translated as CASSLAVAGGYEQFF.

This chain uses TRBV7-2 with TRBJ2-1; the D is unclear. This CDR3 comprises 13 residues. Germline loops: CDR1 SGHTA, CDR2 FQGNSA. Between the trimmed V and J ends, which lost 6 bases and 8 bases, there was a span of 14 bases. This CDR3 is CASRPTSFDEQFF. Written as DNA, the CDR3 is TGTGCCAGCAGACCTACTTCCTTTGATGAGCAGTTCTTC. The variable domain in full, with the rest retrieved from reference TRBV7-2 and TRBJ2-1, is GAGVSQSPSNKVTEKGKDVELRCDPISGHTALYWYRQSLGQGLEFLIYFQGNSAPDKSGLPSDRFSAERTGGSVSTLTIQRTQQEDSAVYLCASRPTSFDEQFFGPGTRLTVL.

The chain combines TRBV25-1 with TRBJ2-7; D not resolved. This CDR3 comprises 13 residues. V was shortened by 9 bases and J by 3 bases, with 15 bases between the two germline ends. Germline V lookup: CDR1 MGHDK, CDR2 SYGVNS. The CDR3 sequence: CASEWALGYEQYF. The DNA of the CDR3 is TGTGCCAGTGAATGGGCCTTGGGCTACGAGCAGTACTTC.

Written as DNA, the CDR3 is TGTGCCAGCACGTGGAGGTTGAACACTGAAGCTTTCTTT. This codes for CASTWRLNTEAFF. The chain uses TRBV7-9 and TRBJ1-1; no clear D. With 7 bases removed from V and 0 bases from J, the gap between germline ends came to 9 bases. Germline V gives CDR1 SEHNR, CDR2 FQNEAQ (reference sequence). The CDR3 runs 13 residues.

In DNA form, the CDR3 reads TGTGCCAGCAGTGAATACAGGGATTCCGAGCAGTACTTC. Its translation: CASSEYRDSEQYF. This chain links TRBV6-1 with TRBJ2-7, with D maybe TRBD1 (6 bases). Germline CDR1 MNHNS, CDR2 SASEGT. Trimming pared 2 bases from V and 6 bases from J, leaving 11 bases between. This CDR3 contains 13 residues.

The V and J genes are TRBV18 and TRBJ1-1; 8 nucleotides align to TRBD1. Germline-derived CDR1 and CDR2 are KGHSH and LQKENI. V lost 2 bases, J lost 6 bases, and 11 bases stayed unmatched. The CDR3 has 16 amino acids. This chain's CDR3 is CASSPTYGQGNAEAFF. CDR3 nucleotides: TGTGCCAGCTCACCAACATACGGACAGGGAAACGCTGAAGCTTTCTTT.

As DNA, the CDR3 is TGTGCCAGCAGTGAAATCCGGGGTGATACGCAGTATTTT. Its translation: CASSEIRGDTQYF. V and J are TRBV6-1 and TRBJ2-3; possibly TRBD2 for D (5 bases). The V end lost 2 bases, the J end lost 6 bases, and 9 bases lay between the germline ends. Germline V lookup: CDR1 MNHNS, CDR2 SASEGT. This CDR3 is built from 13 residues.

The J gene is TRBJ2-1, the V gene TRBV29-1, with D possibly TRBD1 on 6 matching bases. There are 13 residues in the CDR3. Germline V CDR1 and CDR2: SQVTM, ANQGSEA. The V end lost 3 bases, the J end lost 2 bases, and 8 bases lay between the germline ends. CDR3 region: CSVDRDTYNEQFF. The CDR3 DNA is TGCAGCGTTGATAGGGACACCTACAATGAGCAGTTCTTC.